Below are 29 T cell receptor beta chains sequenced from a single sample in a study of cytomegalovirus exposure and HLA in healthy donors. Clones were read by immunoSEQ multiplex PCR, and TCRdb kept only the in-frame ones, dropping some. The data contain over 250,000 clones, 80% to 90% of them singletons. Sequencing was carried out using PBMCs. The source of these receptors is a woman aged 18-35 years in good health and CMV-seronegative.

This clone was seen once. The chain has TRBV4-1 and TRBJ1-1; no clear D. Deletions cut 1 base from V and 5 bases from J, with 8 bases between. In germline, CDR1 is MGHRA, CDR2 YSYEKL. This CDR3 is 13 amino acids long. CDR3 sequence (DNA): TGCGCCAGCAGCCAAGTGGCGGGGACTGAAGCTTTCTTT. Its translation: CASSQVAGTEAFF.

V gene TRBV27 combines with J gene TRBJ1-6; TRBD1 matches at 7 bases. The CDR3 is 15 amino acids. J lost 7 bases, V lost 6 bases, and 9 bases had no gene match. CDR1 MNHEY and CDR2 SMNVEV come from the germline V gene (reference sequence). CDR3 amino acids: CASSPYATGNSPLHF. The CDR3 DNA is TGTGCCAGCAGCCCTTACGCGACAGGGAATTCACCCCTCCACTTT.

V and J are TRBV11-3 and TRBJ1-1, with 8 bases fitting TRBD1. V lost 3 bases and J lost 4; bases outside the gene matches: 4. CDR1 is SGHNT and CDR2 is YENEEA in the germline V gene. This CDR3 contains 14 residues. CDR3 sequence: CASSFRGPGTEAFF. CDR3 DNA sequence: TGTGCCAGCAGCTTCAGGGGGCCCGGCACTGAAGCTTTCTTT.

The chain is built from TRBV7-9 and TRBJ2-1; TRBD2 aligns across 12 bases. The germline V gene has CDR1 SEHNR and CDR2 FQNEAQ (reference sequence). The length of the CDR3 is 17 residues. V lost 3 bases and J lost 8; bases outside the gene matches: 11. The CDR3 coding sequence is TGTGCCAGCAGCTTCCCTAGCGGGGGGGCAAGGTTAGATGAGCAGTTCTTC. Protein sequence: CASSFPSGGARLDEQFF.

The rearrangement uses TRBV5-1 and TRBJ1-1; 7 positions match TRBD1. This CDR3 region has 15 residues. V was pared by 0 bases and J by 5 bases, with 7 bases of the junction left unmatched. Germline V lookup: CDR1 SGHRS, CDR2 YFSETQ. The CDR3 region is CASSLGGGVGTEAFF. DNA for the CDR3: TGCGCCAGCAGCTTGGGAGGGGGCGTAGGAACTGAAGCTTTCTTT.

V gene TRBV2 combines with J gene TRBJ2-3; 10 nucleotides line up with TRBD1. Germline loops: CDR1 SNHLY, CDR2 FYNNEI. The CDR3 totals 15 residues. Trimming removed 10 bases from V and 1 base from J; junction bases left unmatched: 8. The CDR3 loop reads CATMGQGMGTDTQYF. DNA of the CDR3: TGTGCCACCATGGGACAGGGGATGGGCACAGATACGCAGTATTTT.

Here the CDR3 reads CASSWPGEGAKNIQYF. CDR3 sequence (DNA): TGTGCCAGCAGCTGGCCGGGGGAAGGGGCCAAAAACATTCAGTACTTC. The chain employs TRBV5-6 and TRBJ2-4, with a possible D match to TRBD2 (6 bases). The CDR3 consists of 16 residues. V lost 3 bases, J lost 1 base, and 14 bases lay in between. CDR1 is SGHDT and CDR2 is YYEEEE in the germline V gene. Full variable domain (remainder filled in from reference TRBV5-6 and TRBJ2-4): DAGVTQSPTHLIKTRGQQVTLRCSPKSGHDTVSWYQQALGQGPQFIFQYYEEEERQRGNFPDRFSGHQFPNYSSELNVNALLLGDSALYLCASSWPGEGAKNIQYFGAGTRLSVL.

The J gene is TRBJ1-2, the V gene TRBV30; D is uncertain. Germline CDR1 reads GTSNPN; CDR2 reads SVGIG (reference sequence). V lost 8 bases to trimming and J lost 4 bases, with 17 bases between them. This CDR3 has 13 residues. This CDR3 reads CARYSSGVYGYTF. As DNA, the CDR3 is TGTGCCCGCTACTCATCGGGAGTCTATGGCTACACCTTC.

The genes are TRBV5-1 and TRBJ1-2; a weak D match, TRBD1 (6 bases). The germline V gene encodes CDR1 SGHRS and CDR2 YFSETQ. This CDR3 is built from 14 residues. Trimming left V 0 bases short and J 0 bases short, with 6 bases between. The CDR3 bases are TGCGCCAGCAGCTTGGGACAGGCTAACTATGGCTACACCTTC. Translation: CASSLGQANYGYTF.

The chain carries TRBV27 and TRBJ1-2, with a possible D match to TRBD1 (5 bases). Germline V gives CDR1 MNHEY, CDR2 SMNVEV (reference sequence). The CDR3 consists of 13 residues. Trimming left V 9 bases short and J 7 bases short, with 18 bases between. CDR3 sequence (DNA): TGTGCCAGTCGGGGCGGGGGGGTAGGTGGCTACACCTTC. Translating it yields CASRGGGVGGYTF.

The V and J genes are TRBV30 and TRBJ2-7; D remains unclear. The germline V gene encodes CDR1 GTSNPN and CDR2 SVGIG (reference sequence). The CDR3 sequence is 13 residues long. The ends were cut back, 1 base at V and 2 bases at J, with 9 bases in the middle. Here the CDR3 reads CAWSASSAYEQYF. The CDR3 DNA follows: TGTGCCTGGAGTGCGTCTAGTGCCTACGAGCAGTACTTC.

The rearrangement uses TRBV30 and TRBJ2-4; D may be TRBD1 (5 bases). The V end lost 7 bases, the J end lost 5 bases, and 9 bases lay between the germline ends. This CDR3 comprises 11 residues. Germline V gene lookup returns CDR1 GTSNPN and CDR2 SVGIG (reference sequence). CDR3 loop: CAYQGENIQYF. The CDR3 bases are TGTGCCTACCAAGGGGAAAACATTCAGTACTTC.

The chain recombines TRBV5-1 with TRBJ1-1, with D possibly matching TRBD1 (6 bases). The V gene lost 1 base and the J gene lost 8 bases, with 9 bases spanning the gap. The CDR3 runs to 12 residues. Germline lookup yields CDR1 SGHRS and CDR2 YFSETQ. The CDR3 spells CASSLQGIEAFF. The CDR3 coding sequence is TGCGCCAGCAGCTTGCAGGGGATCGAAGCTTTCTTT.

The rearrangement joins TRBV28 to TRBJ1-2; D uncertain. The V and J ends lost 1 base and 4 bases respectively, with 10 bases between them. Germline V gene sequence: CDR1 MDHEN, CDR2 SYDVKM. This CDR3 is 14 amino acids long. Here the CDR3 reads CASSLSGWGYGYTF. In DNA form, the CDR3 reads TGTGCCAGCAGTTTATCGGGGTGGGGCTATGGCTACACCTTC.

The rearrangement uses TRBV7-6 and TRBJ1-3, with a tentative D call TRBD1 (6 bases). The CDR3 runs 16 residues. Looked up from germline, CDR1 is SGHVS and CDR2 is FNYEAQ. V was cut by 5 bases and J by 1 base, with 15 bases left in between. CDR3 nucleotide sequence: TGTGCCAGCAGCCCGCTCGACAGGAAATCTGGAAACACCATATATTTT. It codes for CASSPLDRKSGNTIYF.

The CDR3 DNA sequence: TGTGCCAGCAGTGGAGGGACCGGGGAGCTGTTTTTT. Translated, it gives CASSGGTGELFF. The chain employs TRBV2 and TRBJ2-2; maybe TRBD2 (5 bases). V was shortened by 4 bases and J by 5 bases, with 5 bases between the two germline ends. The CDR3 is 12 amino acids. Germline loops: CDR1 SNHLY, CDR2 FYNNEI.

In DNA form, the CDR3 reads TGTGCCAGCCGATGGGCGGGAAGCTCCTACAATGAGCAGTTCTTC. The encoded protein is CASRWAGSSYNEQFF. This chain connects TRBV7-2 to TRBJ2-1; a possible D gene is TRBD2 (6 bases). Germline V gives CDR1 SGHTA, CDR2 FQGNSA. CDR3 length: 15 amino acids. Trimming stripped 8 bases from V and 0 bases from J, with 14 bases between.

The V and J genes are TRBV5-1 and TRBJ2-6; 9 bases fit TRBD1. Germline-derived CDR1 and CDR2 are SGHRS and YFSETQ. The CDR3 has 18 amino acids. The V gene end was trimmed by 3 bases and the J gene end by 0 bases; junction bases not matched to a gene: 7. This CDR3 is CASSWGQGPFSGANVLTF. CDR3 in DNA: TGCGCCAGCAGCTGGGGACAGGGTCCTTTCTCTGGGGCCAACGTCCTGACTTTC.

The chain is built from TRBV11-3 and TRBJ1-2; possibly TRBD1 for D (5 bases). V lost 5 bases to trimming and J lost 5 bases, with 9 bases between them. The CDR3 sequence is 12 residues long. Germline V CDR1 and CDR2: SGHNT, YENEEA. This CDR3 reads CASSQGDYGYTF. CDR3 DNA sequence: TGTGCCAGCAGCCAAGGGGATTATGGCTACACCTTC.

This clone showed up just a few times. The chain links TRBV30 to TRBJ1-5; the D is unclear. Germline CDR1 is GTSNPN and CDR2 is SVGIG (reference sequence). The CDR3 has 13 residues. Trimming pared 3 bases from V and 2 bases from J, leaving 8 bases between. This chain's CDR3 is CAWRGLGNQPQHF. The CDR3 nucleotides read TGTGCCTGGAGGGGCTTGGGCAATCAGCCCCAGCATTTT.

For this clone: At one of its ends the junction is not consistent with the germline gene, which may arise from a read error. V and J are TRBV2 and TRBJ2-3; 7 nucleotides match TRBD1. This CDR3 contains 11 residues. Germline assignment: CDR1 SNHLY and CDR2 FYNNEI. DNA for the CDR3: TGTGCCAGCAGTGGTATACCGGGACAGTTATTT. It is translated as CASSGIPGQLF.

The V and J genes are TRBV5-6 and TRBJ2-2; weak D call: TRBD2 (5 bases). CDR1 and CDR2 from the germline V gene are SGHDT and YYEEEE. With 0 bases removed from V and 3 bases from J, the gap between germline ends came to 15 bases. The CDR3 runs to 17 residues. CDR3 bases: TGTGCCAGCAGCTTGGTTGGGTGGGAGAGGGACACCGGGGAGCTGTTTTTT. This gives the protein CASSLVGWERDTGELFF.

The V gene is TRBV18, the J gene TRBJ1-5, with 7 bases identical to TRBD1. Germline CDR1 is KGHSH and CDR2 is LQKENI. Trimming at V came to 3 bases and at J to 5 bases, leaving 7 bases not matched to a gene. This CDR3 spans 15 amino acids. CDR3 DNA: TGTGCCAGCTCACCTACCGGGACAGCTGATCAGCCCCAGCATTTT. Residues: CASSPTGTADQPQHF.

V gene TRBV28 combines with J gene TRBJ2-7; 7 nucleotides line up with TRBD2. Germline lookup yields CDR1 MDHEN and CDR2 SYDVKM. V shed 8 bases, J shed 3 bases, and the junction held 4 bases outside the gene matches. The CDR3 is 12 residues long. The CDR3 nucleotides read TGTGCCAGCCAAGGGACTATCTACGAGCAGTACTTC. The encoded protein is CASQGTIYEQYF.

The CDR3 region has the DNA TGTGCCAGCAGTTTGACAGGGGTCCTTACGACTAATGAAAAACTGTTTTTT. Translation gives CASSLTGVLTTNEKLFF. The gene calls are TRBV27 and TRBJ1-4; 8 nucleotides line up with TRBD1. J was trimmed by 2 bases and V by 3 bases; bases with no gene match: 8. Per germline, CDR1 MNHEY and CDR2 SMNVEV (reference sequence). The CDR3 consists of 17 residues.

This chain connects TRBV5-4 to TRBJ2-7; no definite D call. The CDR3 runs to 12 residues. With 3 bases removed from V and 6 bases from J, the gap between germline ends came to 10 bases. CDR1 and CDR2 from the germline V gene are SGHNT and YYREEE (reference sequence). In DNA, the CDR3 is TGTGCCAGCAGCTCGGCGACATCCGAGCAGTACTTC. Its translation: CASSSATSEQYF.

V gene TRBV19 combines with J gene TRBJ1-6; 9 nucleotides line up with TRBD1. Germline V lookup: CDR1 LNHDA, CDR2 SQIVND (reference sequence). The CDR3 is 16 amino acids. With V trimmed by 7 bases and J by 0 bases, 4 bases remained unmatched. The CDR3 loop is CASTQGARSYNSPLHF. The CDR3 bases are TGTGCCAGTACACAGGGGGCTCGCTCCTATAATTCACCCCTCCACTTT. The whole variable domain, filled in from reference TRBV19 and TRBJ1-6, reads DGGITQSPKYLFRKEGQNVTLSCEQNLNHDAMYWYRQDPGQGLRLIYYSQIVNDFQKGDIAEGYSVSREKKESFPLTVTSAQKNPTAFYLCASTQGARSYNSPLHFGNGTRLTVT.

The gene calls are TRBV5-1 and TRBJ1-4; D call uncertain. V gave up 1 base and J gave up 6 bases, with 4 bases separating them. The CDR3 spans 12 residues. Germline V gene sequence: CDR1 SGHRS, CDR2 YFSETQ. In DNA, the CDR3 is TGCGCCAGCAGCTTGAGCGATGAAAAACTGTTTTTT. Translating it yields CASSLSDEKLFF.

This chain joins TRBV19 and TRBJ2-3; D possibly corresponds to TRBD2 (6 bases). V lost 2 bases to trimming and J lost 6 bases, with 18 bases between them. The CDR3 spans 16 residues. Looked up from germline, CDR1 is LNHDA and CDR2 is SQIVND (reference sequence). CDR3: CASSIRGNDPLDTQYF. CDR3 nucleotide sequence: TGTGCCAGTAGTATACGGGGGAATGACCCCCTCGATACGCAGTATTTT. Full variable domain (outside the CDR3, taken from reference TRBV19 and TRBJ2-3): DGGITQSPKYLFRKEGQNVTLSCEQNLNHDAMYWYRQDPGQGLRLIYYSQIVNDFQKGDIAEGYSVSREKKESFPLTVTSAQKNPTAFYLCASSIRGNDPLDTQYFGPGTRLTVL.